The 5 T cell receptor beta chains below come from one sample, sequenced in a study of cytomegalovirus exposure and HLA in healthy donors. 60 Vbeta and 13 Jbeta primers were used in PCR. This table comes from immunoSEQ multiplex PCR, and its TCRdb copy is limited to in-frame clones, with some not included. Among approximately 150,000 clones listed, about three quarters were seen once. The material sequenced was PBMCs. The source is a female donor in good health and CMV-seronegative.

The J gene is TRBJ2-1, the V gene TRBV5-1; TRBD1 is a possible D gene (6 bases). The CDR3 runs to 13 residues. CDR1 is SGHRS, CDR2 YFSETQ, per germline. V was cut by 0 bases and J by 9 bases, with 10 bases left in between. CDR3 loop: CASSLARGGEQFF. DNA for the CDR3: TGCGCCAGCAGCTTGGCCAGGGGTGGTGAGCAGTTCTTC.

The chain is built from TRBV7-2 and TRBJ2-5, with D perhaps matching TRBD2 (5 bases). Germline V gene sequence: CDR1 SGHTA, CDR2 FQGNSA. Trimming took 5 bases from V and 0 from J, leaving 7 bases between them. This CDR3 is built from 13 residues. The CDR3: CASSRTYQETQYF. CDR3 coding DNA: TGTGCCAGCAGCCGGACTTACCAAGAGACCCAGTACTTC.

This chain connects TRBV18 to TRBJ2-7, with a tentative D call TRBD2 (5 bases). Germline V gene lookup returns CDR1 KGHSH and CDR2 LQKENI. The CDR3 length is 11 residues. Trimming took off 8 bases at V and 7 bases at J, with 12 bases between the two ends. The CDR3 loop reads CASTSPGEQYF. Here the CDR3 DNA reads TGTGCCAGCACATCCCCGGGAGAGCAGTACTTC.

V is TRBV7-2 and J is TRBJ2-5; 12 bases agree with TRBD2. The V segment lost 3 bases and the J segment 2 bases; nucleotides outside the gene matches: 1. CDR3 length: 15 amino acids. Germline CDR1 and CDR2: SGHTA and FQGNSA. The CDR3 protein is CASSLTSGGQETQYF. Here the CDR3 DNA reads TGTGCCAGCAGCTTGACTAGCGGGGGACAAGAGACCCAGTACTTC.

V is TRBV11-2 and J is TRBJ1-3, with a tentative D call TRBD1 (6 bases). The CDR3 runs 14 residues. Trimming stripped 2 bases from V and 2 bases from J, with 7 bases between. Per germline, CDR1 SGHAT and CDR2 FQNNGV. The CDR3: CASSLNRAGNTIYF. The CDR3 DNA reads as TGTGCCAGCAGCTTAAACAGGGCTGGAAACACCATATATTTT.